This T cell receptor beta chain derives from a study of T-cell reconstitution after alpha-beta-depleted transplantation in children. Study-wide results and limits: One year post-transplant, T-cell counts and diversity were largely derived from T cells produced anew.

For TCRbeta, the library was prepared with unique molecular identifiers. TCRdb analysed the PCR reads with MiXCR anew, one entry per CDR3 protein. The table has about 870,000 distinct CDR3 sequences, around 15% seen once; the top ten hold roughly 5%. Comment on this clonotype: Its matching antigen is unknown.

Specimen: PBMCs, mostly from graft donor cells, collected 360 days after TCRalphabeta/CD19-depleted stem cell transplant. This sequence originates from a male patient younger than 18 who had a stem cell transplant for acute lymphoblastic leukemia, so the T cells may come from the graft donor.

The CDR3 DNA follows: TGTGCCAGCAGTCCCCGGACAGTGGGAAACACCATATATTTT. Protein product: CASSPRTVGNTIYF. The chain is built from TRBV12-3 or TRBV12-4 and TRBJ1-3, with D tentatively TRBD1 (6 bases). The CDR3 totals 14 residues. V lost 5 bases, J lost 4 bases, and 12 bases lay in between.